One and the same sample provided the 25 T cell receptor beta chains below, sequenced in a study of T cells in women clearing cervical HPV infection. Generated by immunoSEQ multiplex PCR, the TCRdb table keeps only in-frame clones and is missing some. This table holds 35,000 to 50,000 clones. Sequencing was done on a sample of blood buffy coat. These receptors were obtained from a woman aged 18 to 75 with a cervical HPV16 infection that either progressed to CIN3+ or cleared (not recorded which).

As regards this clone: The CDR3 extends 3 residues past the end of the read, so its final part is completed from the germline J gene. This chain links TRBV28 with TRBJ2-3, with 11 bases identical to TRBD2. CDR1 is MDHEN and CDR2 is SYDVKM in the germline V gene. The CDR3 spans 18 residues. After removal of 2 bases from V and 0 bases from J, the junction contained 7 bases not matched to a gene. CDR3 DNA (partial): TGTGCCAGCAGTTTAACTACTAGCGGGGGAGCTAGCACAGATACG. Its translation: CASSLTTSGGASTDT. The complete CDR3 sequence is CASSLTTSGGASTDTQYF.

Concerning this clone: The read is 3 residues too short to cover the CDR3 end, so that end is filled in from the germline J gene. The chain is built from TRBV19 and TRBJ2-1; TRBD2 might be the D (6 bases). The V end was cut by 5 bases, the J end by 2 bases, with 13 bases between. This CDR3 spans 15 amino acids. Per the germline V gene, CDR1 is LNHDA and CDR2 is SQIVND (reference sequence). The CDR3 loop reads CASSPGTGAYNEQFF. The sequenced part of the CDR3 DNA is TGTGCCAGTAGTCCCGGGACTGGAGCCTACAATGAG.

Of note for this clone: The missing CDR3 end, 3 residues past where the read stops, is filled in from the germline J gene. At the DNA level, this CDR3 is encoded by other sequences in the same sample as well. The chain combines TRBV5-4 with TRBJ2-3; perhaps TRBD1 as D (6 bases). From germline, CDR1 is SGHNT and CDR2 YYREEE (reference sequence). The CDR3 extends over 14 amino acids. V was clipped by 4 bases and J by 2 bases, with 11 bases between them. The CDR3 is CASSSGQTTDTQYF. Incomplete CDR3 DNA: TGTGCCAGCAGCAGTGGACAGACCACAGATACG.

Notes on this clone: The CDR3 is cut off 3 residues early in the read; its end comes from the germline J gene. The chain is built from TRBV9 and TRBJ2-5; TRBD2 agrees at 7 bases. V gave up 3 bases and J gave up 1 base; unmatched junction bases: 6. The CDR3 runs 15 residues. The germline CDR1 and CDR2 sequences are SGDLS and YYNGEE. The CDR3 region is CASSATSSGQETQYF. The part of the CDR3 DNA that was read is TGTGCCAGCAGCGCGACTAGCTCGGGCCAAGAGACC.

Incomplete CDR3 DNA: TGTGCCAGCAGCTTCCCAGGGGCCGGC. Residues: CASSFPGAG. From start to end, the CDR3 is CASSFPGAGYTF. The V call is TRBV7-2, the J call TRBJ1-2, with a possible D match to TRBD1 (6 bases). The DNA ends 3 residues before the CDR3 does, and the rest of the CDR3 is filled in from the germline J gene. CDR3 size: 12 residues. Germline V gives CDR1 SGHTA, CDR2 FQGNSA.

To note about this clone: The read falls 3 residues short of the CDR3 end, and the missing part is taken from the germline J gene. This rearrangement joins TRBV20-1 to TRBJ2-5; TRBD2 matches 11 bases. V dropped 5 bases and J dropped 2; count of bases not matched to a gene: 4. CDR1 and CDR2 (germline): DFQATT, SNEGSKA (reference sequence). The CDR3 extends over 14 amino acids. The CDR3 region is CSAVRTSGQETQYF. Partial CDR3 DNA: TGCAGTGCTGTCCGGACTAGCGGGCAAGAGACC.

Notes on this clone: The CDR3 end lies 3 residues beyond the end of the read and is filled in from the germline J gene. The rearrangement joins TRBV7-8 to TRBJ2-5; TRBD1 matches at 8 bases. This CDR3 is built from 15 residues. Losses at the gene ends were 5 bases for V and 5 bases for J; bases not matched to a gene: 10. CDR1 is SGHVS, CDR2 FQNEAQ, per germline. CDR3 in amino acids: CASSPNGQGWETQYF. CDR3 DNA, as far as it was read: TGTGCCAGCAGCCCCAACGGACAGGGCTGGGAGACC.

A remark on this clone: The CDR3 is cut off 3 residues early in the read; its end comes from the germline J gene. The V gene is TRBV28, the J gene TRBJ2-2; perhaps D is TRBD1 or TRBD2 (5 bases each). Trimming left V 6 bases short and J 5 bases short, with 16 bases between. The CDR3 sequence is 15 residues long. Germline CDR1 MDHEN, CDR2 SYDVKM. Incomplete CDR3 DNA: TGTGCCAGCAGGACCAGGGAGAGTGGGACCGGGGAG. Its protein is CASRTRESGTGE. The entire CDR3 protein is CASRTRESGTGELFF.

A word on this clone: The read finishes 3 residues shy of the CDR3 end, and the germline J gene is used to complete it. This sequence joins TRBV20-1 and TRBJ2-5; 7 bases are a match to TRBD1. The CDR3 totals 14 residues. Germline values: CDR1 DFQATT, CDR2 SNEGSKA (reference sequence). Trimming removed 4 bases from V and 1 base from J; junction bases left unmatched: 6. The CDR3 bases that were read are TGCAGTGCTAACAAGGGACAGAGCCAAGAGACC. It translates to CSANKGQSQET. In full, the CDR3 reads CSANKGQSQETQYF.

Of note for this clone: The missing CDR3 end, 3 residues past where the read stops, is filled in from the germline J gene. This chain joins TRBV30 and TRBJ1-5, with D maybe TRBD1 (5 bases). The germline CDR1 and CDR2 sequences are GTSNPN and SVGIG (reference sequence). The V gene lost 3 bases and the J gene lost 4 bases, with 16 bases spanning the gap. The CDR3 covers 15 residues. The CDR3 bases that were read are TGTGCCTGGAGCCCAAGCCGGGGGGGGAATCAGCCC. Its protein product is CAWSPSRGGNQP. The complete CDR3 reads CAWSPSRGGNQPQHF.

As to this clone: The read stops 3 residues short of the end of the CDR3; the missing end is completed from the germline J gene. The chain combines TRBV5-1 with TRBJ1-1; D not certain. In germline, CDR1 is SGHRS, CDR2 YFSETQ. V dropped 6 bases and J dropped 5 bases, with 17 bases sitting between them. This CDR3 region has 14 residues. This chain's CDR3 is CASNPGRAGTEAFF. Partial CDR3 DNA: TGCGCCAGCAACCCCGGGAGGGCGGGAACTGAA. Using reference TRBV5-1 and TRBJ1-1 for the parts outside the CDR3, the full variable domain is KAGVTQTPRYLIKTRGQQVTLSCSPISGHRSVSWYQQTPGQGLQFLFEYFSETQRNKGNFPGRFSGRQFSNSRSEMNVSTLELGDSALYLCASNPGRAGTEAFFGQGTRLTVV.

As for this clone: The read ends 3 residues early relative to the CDR3; the germline J gene fills the gap. The V gene is TRBV11-2, the J gene TRBJ2-1; D gene uncertain. Per germline, CDR1 SGHAT and CDR2 FQNNGV. V dropped 1 base and J dropped 0 bases, with 7 bases sitting between them. CDR3 length equals 15 residues. The CDR3 sequence is CASSLGRSSYNEQFF. The sequenced part of the CDR3 DNA is TGTGCCAGCAGCTTAGGTAGAAGCTCCTACAATGAG. Drawing the rest from reference TRBV11-2 and TRBJ2-1, the complete variable domain is EAGVAQSPRYKIIEKRQSVAFWCNPISGHATLYWYQQILGQGPKLLIQFQNNGVVDDSQLPKDRFSAERLKGVDSTLKIQPAKLEDSAVYLCASSLGRSSYNEQFFGPGTRLTVL.

With respect to this clone: The CDR3 is cut off 3 residues early in the read; its end comes from the germline J gene. The rearrangement links TRBV10-3 to TRBJ1-1; D not certain. Germline CDR1 reads ENHRY; CDR2 reads SYGVKD. V was trimmed by 0 bases and J by 3 bases, leaving 5 bases between them. The CDR3 runs 13 residues. CDR3 in amino acids: CAISESRDTEAFF. Partial CDR3 DNA: TGTGCCATCAGTGAGTCAAGGGACACTGAA.

CDR3 residues: CATGTRHPNYGYTF. CDR3 bases read: TGTGCCACGGGCACCAGGCACCCTAACTATGGC. The V and J genes are TRBV15 and TRBJ1-2, with no clear D. The observed sequence ends 3 residues before the CDR3 terminus, with the missing tail filled in from the germline J gene. CDR3 length: 14 amino acids. V was clipped by 9 bases and J by 0 bases, with 14 bases between them. CDR1 and CDR2 from the germline V gene are LNHNV and YYDKDF (reference sequence).

Notes on this clone: The read falls 3 residues short of the CDR3 end, and the missing part is taken from the germline J gene. The chain links TRBV20-1 to TRBJ2-2; no reliable D call. The ends were cut back, 1 base at V and 4 bases at J, with 4 bases in the middle. Germline V CDR1 and CDR2: DFQATT, SNEGSKA (reference sequence). The CDR3 sequence is 12 residues long. The sequenced part of the CDR3 DNA is TGCAGTGCTAGAGGGGCCACCGGGGAG. Its protein product is CSARGATGE. In full, the CDR3 is CSARGATGELFF.

Notes on this clone: The read stops 3 residues short of the end of the CDR3; the missing end is completed from the germline J gene. The chain carries TRBV5-1 and TRBJ2-3; 8 bases agree with TRBD2. Germline V gene lookup returns CDR1 SGHRS and CDR2 YFSETQ. This CDR3 contains 17 residues. Trimming cost V 0 bases and J 3 bases; bases outside gene matches: 9. CDR3 sequence reads: CASSLGVGGGSTDTQYF. The CDR3 DNA, read in part, is TGCGCCAGCAGCTTGGGTGTCGGCGGGGGGTCTACAGATACG.

The CDR3 region is CASSQLAGTTDTQYF. The CDR3 DNA, read in part, is TGCGCCAGCAGCCAACTAGCGGGAACCACAGATACG. The chain joins TRBV4-1 to TRBJ2-3; TRBD2 agrees at 9 bases. The read falls 3 residues short of the CDR3 end, and the missing part is taken from the germline J gene. The CDR3 totals 15 residues. Germline assignment: CDR1 MGHRA and CDR2 YSYEKL. Germline trimming cut 2 bases from V and 2 bases from J; bases unmatched to any gene: 2.

CDR3: CASSLDRSQETQYF. The CDR3 DNA, read in part, is TGTGCCAGCAGTTTAGACAGGAGTCAAGAGACC. The gene calls are TRBV28 and TRBJ2-5; possible D gene TRBD1, 6 bases. Coverage ceases 3 residues before the CDR3 finishes, and the germline J gene fills in the end. Trimming stripped 2 bases from V and 2 bases from J, with 9 bases between. This CDR3 is built from 14 residues. Germline lookup yields CDR1 MDHEN and CDR2 SYDVKM.

Comment on this clone: The read ends 3 residues before the CDR3 terminus; that terminus is restored from the germline J gene. The rearrangement links TRBV5-6 to TRBJ2-7; D might be TRBD2 (6 bases). Germline lookup yields CDR1 SGHDT and CDR2 YYEEEE. The CDR3 is 14 residues long. V was trimmed by 3 bases and J by 2 bases, leaving 12 bases between them. The CDR3 loop is CASSSGTAPYEQYF. CDR3 DNA, as far as it was read: TGTGCCAGCAGCTCCGGGACTGCCCCCTACGAG.

Points on this clone: The CDR3 is cut off 3 residues early in the read; its end comes from the germline J gene. In the same sample, other DNA sequences code for this CDR3. The rearrangement links TRBV2 to TRBJ1-2; 8 bases map to TRBD1. The V gene end was trimmed by 5 bases and the J gene end by 7 bases; junction bases not matched to a gene: 6. Germline V gene lookup returns CDR1 SNHLY and CDR2 FYNNEI. The CDR3 has 13 amino acids. The CDR3 DNA, read in part, is TGTGCCAGCAGTTACCGGGACAGGCTTGGC. Its translation: CASSYRDRLG. The entire CDR3 sequence reads CASSYRDRLGYTF.

As for this clone: The CDR3 extends 3 residues past the end of the read, so its final part is completed from the germline J gene. This chain links TRBV12-3 or TRBV12-4 with TRBJ2-1; 10 nucleotides match TRBD1. The V gene end was trimmed by 6 bases and the J gene end by 4 bases; junction bases not matched to a gene: 3. The CDR3 covers 14 residues. CDR3 protein: CASRTGGWYNEQFF. Partial CDR3 DNA: TGTGCCAGCAGGACAGGGGGCTGGTACAATGAG.

As for this clone: The DNA ends 3 residues before the CDR3 does, and the rest of the CDR3 is filled in from the germline J gene. The V call is TRBV25-1, the J call TRBJ2-3, with TRBD1 identical over 7 bases. Germline V gives CDR1 MGHDK, CDR2 SYGVNS. The V and J ends lost 4 bases and 4 bases, in that order; junction bases with no gene match: 5. The CDR3 consists of 14 residues. Partial CDR3 DNA: TGTGCCAGCAGTGGACAGGGTTTCCCAGATACG. It is translated as CASSGQGFPDT. The whole CDR3 sequence is CASSGQGFPDTQYF. Looking up the rest from reference TRBV25-1 and TRBJ2-3 gives the full variable domain: EADIYQTPRYLVIGTGKKITLECSQTMGHDKMYWYQQDPGMELHLIHYSYGVNSTEKGDLSSESTVSRIRTEHFPLTLESARPSHTSQYLCASSGQGFPDTQYFGPGTRLTVL.

Turning to this clone: The read finishes 3 residues shy of the CDR3 end, and the germline J gene is used to complete it. The V and J genes are TRBV20-1 and TRBJ2-1; 14 bases map to TRBD2. This CDR3 has 19 residues. Germline trimming cut 6 bases from V and 2 bases from J; bases unmatched to any gene: 15. The germline gives CDR1 DFQATT, CDR2 SNEGSKA (reference sequence). CDR3 bases read: TGCAGTGCCAGTAATACCCCCGGGACTAGCGGGGGAGCCTACAATGAG. This codes for CSASNTPGTSGGAYNE. The complete CDR3 protein is CSASNTPGTSGGAYNEQFF.

A note on this clone: The CDR3 goes on 3 residues after the read ends, and that part is filled in from the germline J gene. The chain carries TRBV6-2 or TRBV6-3 and TRBJ2-2; the D gene is possibly TRBD1 (6 bases). V gave up 5 bases and J gave up 1 base, with 14 bases separating them. This CDR3 contains 16 residues. Germline V gives CDR1 MNHEY, CDR2 SVGEGT. The CDR3 protein is CASSKAGELNTGELFF. CDR3 DNA, as far as it was read: TGTGCCAGCAGTAAGGCAGGGGAGTTGAACACCGGGGAG.

On this clone itself: The read gets to within 3 residues of the CDR3 end, and the germline J gene fills in the rest. The rearrangement links TRBV19 to TRBJ1-1; 11 bases are shared with TRBD1. Germline CDR1 is LNHDA and CDR2 is SQIVND (reference sequence). This CDR3 has 15 residues. The V and J ends lost 7 bases and 5 bases, in that order; junction bases with no gene match: 9. The chain's CDR3 is CASTRGTGGRTEAFF. CDR3 bases read: TGTGCCAGTACCCGAGGGACAGGGGGTCGAACTGAA.